Listed below are T cell receptor beta chains from one sample, sequenced in a study of T cell repertoires in cytomegalovirus infection. These receptors have no identified antigens. In TCRdb, the reads were re-called with MiXCR into one record per CDR3 protein. The sample carries around 360,000 distinct CDR3 sequences, about a third recorded once. The sequences come from cultured PBMCs, collected from culture after CMV antigen stimulation. The receptors originated from a human donor in good health (CMV status not recorded). Some clones in this sample may be carry-over from other donors' samples. Each CDR3 is given with its conserved first and last residue. Each record gives: V gene, clone size, D gene, J gene, CDR3 length, CDR3 DNA, CDR3 protein. The D gene is left open where the match is weak. Rows give clone size only sometimes, using once, few, many, or a class for an expanded clone.

>TRBV30|-|TRBD1|TRBJ1-5|13
TGTGCCTGGGCCGGGACAGTTAATCAGCCCCAGCATTTT
CAWAGTVNQPQHF
>TRBV20-1|-|TRBD1|TRBJ2-5|16
TGCAGTGCTAGGAACACAGGGGGCGCTTTTATCAAGACCCAGTACTTC
CSARNTGGAFIKTQYF
>TRBV27|few|TRBD1|TRBJ1-2|14
TGTGCCAGGGGGACAGGGGAGACTTTTGATGGCTACACCTTC
CARGTGETFDGYTF
>TRBV20-1|-|-|TRBJ1-6|14
TGCAGTGCTAGCCGCCGGGGGCGATGGTCACCCCTCCACTTT
CSASRRGRWSPLHF
>TRBV27|-|-|TRBJ2-5|14
TGTGCCAGCAGTTCGAGGCCAAGGGTTGAGACCCAGTACTTC
CASSSRPRVETQYF
>TRBV4-3|-|TRBD1|TRBJ2-1|16
TGCGCCAGCAGCCCGGGACAGGCAAGCTCCTACAATGAGCAGTTCTTC
CASSPGQASSYNEQFF
>TRBV24-1|-|TRBD2|TRBJ2-3|16
TGTGCCACCAGTGATTTCGCTAGCGGGAGCACAGATACGCAGTATTTT
CATSDFASGSTDTQYF
>TRBV5-1|-|-|TRBJ2-3|13
TGCGCCAGCAACTACTTGGGGGCTGATACGCAGTATTTT
CASNYLGADTQYF
>TRBV30|-|TRBD1|TRBJ2-1|15
TGTGCCTGGAGTAGAGACAGGGCCGTCTACAATGAGCAGTTCTTC
CAWSRDRAVYNEQFF
>TRBV18|-|TRBD1|TRBJ1-1|13
TGTGCCAGCTCCGGGACAGGGAGGACTGAAGCTTTCTTT
CASSGTGRTEAFF
>TRBV7-2|many|-|TRBJ1-6|16
TGTGCCAGCACCCCTTGGGGCTCCTCAGGAGGTTCACCCCTCCACTTT
CASTPWGSSGGSPLHF
>TRBV12-3/TRBV12-4|few|TRBD1|TRBJ2-1|14
TGTGCCAGCATCTCGGACAGGGCGGTCAATGAGCAGTTCTTC
CASISDRAVNEQFF
>TRBV7-2|many|TRBD2|TRBJ2-2|18
TGTGCCAGCAGCTTAGCCCACACTAGCGGGAGACGAACCGGGGAGCTGTTTTTT
CASSLAHTSGRRTGELFF
>TRBV12-3/TRBV12-4|-|-|TRBJ2-1|13
TGTGCCAGCAGTTTAGGTTCTTACCATGAGCAGTTCTTC
CASSLGSYHEQFF
>TRBV11-3|few|TRBD2|TRBJ2-3|18
TGTGCCAGCAGCCTGGGGACTAGCGGGAGGGCCGTGGCAGATACGCAGTATTTT
CASSLGTSGRAVADTQYF
>TRBV6-2/TRBV6-3|-|-|TRBJ1-1|14
TGTGCCAGCAGAAAACAGGGTCGGGACACTGAAGCTTTCTTT
CASRKQGRDTEAFF
>TRBV10-1|few|-|TRBJ1-3|15
TGCGCCAGCAGTGAAACGGAAAGCTCTGGAAACACCATATATTTT
CASSETESSGNTIYF